Here is one T cell receptor (beta chain) with its context. The target antigen is unknown. This specimen belongs to a study of cytomegalovirus exposure and HLA in healthy donors. This PCR relied on a set of 60 Vbeta primers and 13 Jbeta primers. Libraries were prepared by immunoSEQ multiplex PCR; TCRdb keeps only in-frame clonotypes and omits some of them. The top ten hold about 13% of the sample, which has about 160,000 clones, roughly 80% seen once. This cohort consisted of healthy bone marrow donors. The study sampled nominally healthy donors, though unrecorded immune exposures were likely. Study-level results: The investigators catalogued 164 TCR beta chains as cytomegalovirus-associated. Reportedly, diagnosis of cytomegalovirus status by the classifier showed high specificity and sensitivity.

The CDR3 runs to 14 residues. The germline V gene has CDR1 SEHNR and CDR2 FQNEAQ (reference sequence). V gave up 5 bases and J gave up 6 bases, with 16 bases separating them. The chain couples TRBV7-9 to TRBJ1-1; unclear D gene. Sequencing used PBMCs. This clonotype was obtained from a woman aged 45-59 years in good health and CMV-seronegative. Written as DNA, the CDR3 is TGTGCCAGCAGCCCAGGCGGAGGGAAGGCTGAAGCTTTCTTT. Protein product: CASSPGGGKAEAFF.